The 18 T cell receptor beta chains presented below share a single source sample, sequenced in a study of cytomegalovirus exposure and HLA in healthy donors (dated by TCRdb to 2015 to 2018). Preparation of the library involved the immunoSEQ multiplex PCR assay. For the multiplex PCR, a mixture combining 60 forward primers for TCR Vbeta segments and 13 reverse primers for TCR Jbeta segments was used. Imported from immuneACCESS, the table was reduced by TCRdb to in-frame sequences with V and J called. These copies leave out some clones; in studies compared against another copy, an unresolved V gene accounts for under half, and the cause of the remainder is not known. The sample has 150,000 to 200,000 clones on record, about 68% of them singletons. The biggest ten clones account for around 2.5% of the sample. Sequencing used PBMCs. The origin of the receptors is a female donor in good health and CMV-seronegative.

The V gene is TRBV5-8, the J gene TRBJ2-7; 8 positions match TRBD2. Per germline, CDR1 SGHTS and CDR2 YDEGEE. The V gene end was trimmed by 0 bases and the J gene end by 2 bases; junction bases not matched to a gene: 13. The CDR3 runs to 18 residues. The CDR3 loop is CASSLGQVLAGGTYEQYF. DNA for the CDR3: TGTGCCAGCAGCTTGGGACAGGTTCTCGCGGGAGGCACCTACGAGCAGTACTTC.

In this sample, this clone turned up once. This chain links TRBV30 with TRBJ2-3; 10 positions agree with TRBD2. V was pared by 1 base and J by 2 bases, with 9 bases of the junction left unmatched. Germline assignment: CDR1 GTSNPN and CDR2 SVGIG (reference sequence). CDR3 length: 17 residues. CDR3 sequence reads: CAWSDPSSGSYTDTQYF. CDR3 sequence (DNA): TGTGCCTGGAGTGACCCCTCTAGCGGGAGTTACACAGATACGCAGTATTTT.

The genes are TRBV27 and TRBJ1-1; D is perhaps TRBD1 (5 bases). CDR1 MNHEY and CDR2 SMNVEV come from the germline V gene (reference sequence). There are 12 residues in the CDR3. Trimming removed 2 bases at V and 8 bases at J, with 9 bases between. The CDR3 DNA reads TGTGCCAGCAGTTTAGGAGGGGAGGAAGCTTTCTTT. This sequence encodes CASSLGGEEAFF.

This chain links TRBV28 with TRBJ2-1; the match to TRBD2 covers 16 bases. The germline CDR1 and CDR2 sequences are MDHEN and SYDVKM. The CDR3 is made up of 18 amino acids. V gave up 0 bases and J gave up 8 bases; unmatched junction bases: 7. CDR3 amino acids: CASSLWGTSGRAGDEQFF. CDR3 in DNA: TGTGCCAGCAGTTTATGGGGGACTAGCGGGAGGGCCGGAGATGAGCAGTTCTTC.

The V gene is TRBV7-3, the J gene TRBJ2-2, with D possibly matching TRBD1 (5 bases). V lost 5 bases, J lost 0 bases, and 16 bases lay in between. The CDR3 runs 17 residues. Germline V gene sequence: CDR1 SGHTA, CDR2 FQGTGA. CDR3 DNA sequence: TGTGCCAGCAGCCATCGAGACAGCCCCGCGAACACCGGGGAGCTGTTTTTT. The encoded protein is CASSHRDSPANTGELFF. Using reference TRBV7-3 and TRBJ2-2 for the parts outside the CDR3, the full variable domain is GAGVSQTPSNKVTEKGKYVELRCDPISGHTALYWYRQSLGQGPEFLIYFQGTGAADDSGLPNDRFFAVRPEGSVSTLKIQRTERGDSAVYLCASSHRDSPANTGELFFGEGSRLTVL.

The rearrangement joins TRBV28 to TRBJ2-5; TRBD1 matches 8 bases. The J call could be wrong; TRBJ2-7 is a better fit for the DNA end. Germline V gives CDR1 MDHEN, CDR2 SYDVKM. The CDR3 runs to 15 residues. This CDR3 reads CASSSPDRATYEQYF. CDR3 sequence (DNA): TGTGCCAGCAGTTCGCCGGACAGGGCCACCTACGAGCAGTACTTC.

The chain has TRBV4-3 and TRBJ2-5, with 12 bases aligning to TRBD2. The CDR3 covers 16 residues. After removal of 2 bases from V and 2 bases from J, the junction contained 3 bases not matched to a gene. Germline CDR1 LGHNA, CDR2 YSLEER. CDR3 residues: CASSQPSGGVQETQYF. The CDR3 nucleotides are TGCGCCAGCAGCCAACCTAGCGGGGGGGTTCAAGAGACCCAGTACTTC.

This clone is a singleton in its sample. This sequence joins TRBV4-2 and TRBJ2-5; D is possibly TRBD2 (5 bases). The J call could be wrong; TRBJ2-7 is a better fit for the DNA end. This CDR3 region has 15 residues. Germline CDR1 reads LGHNA; CDR2 reads YNFKEQ. The CDR3 DNA follows: TGTGCCAGCAGCCAAGCCGGGGAGAGGGCCTACGAGCAGTACTTC. This sequence encodes CASSQAGERAYEQYF.

The genes are TRBV15 and TRBJ1-2; TRBD1 agrees at 12 bases. The CDR3 covers 17 residues. The trim removed 3 bases at V and 8 bases at J, leaving 13 bases unmatched. CDR1 is LNHNV and CDR2 is YYDKDF in the germline V gene (reference sequence). The CDR3 coding sequence is TGTGCCACCAGCAGGGGGGGACAGGGGGCGAGAAGCGGCGGCTACACCTTC. Encoded protein: CATSRGGQGARSGGYTF.

The chain joins TRBV30 to TRBJ1-2; no clear D. V was pared by 1 base and J by 4 bases, with 7 bases between. The CDR3 runs 12 residues. Germline V gives CDR1 GTSNPN, CDR2 SVGIG (reference sequence). CDR3 sequence: CAWSGAFYGYTF. The CDR3 DNA reads as TGTGCCTGGAGTGGGGCCTTCTATGGCTACACCTTC.

This clone has just a few counts. The chain carries TRBV30 and TRBJ2-1; no clear D gene. Germline loops: CDR1 GTSNPN, CDR2 SVGIG (reference sequence). This CDR3 contains 13 residues. Between the trimmed V and J ends, which lost 0 bases and 6 bases, there was a span of 9 bases. CDR3 DNA sequence: TGTGCCTGGAGTGTACTTAGCAGCAATGAGCAGTTCTTC. Translating gives CAWSVLSSNEQFF.

This clone has just a few counts. This chain links TRBV9 with TRBJ2-3, with TRBD2 as a possible D gene (6 bases). CDR1 and CDR2 (germline): SGDLS, YYNGEE. This CDR3 comprises 17 residues. Trimming removed 0 bases at V and 6 bases at J, with 20 bases between. This CDR3 is CASSVDGGSPAVDTQYF. As DNA, the CDR3 is TGTGCCAGCAGCGTAGATGGGGGGTCCCCGGCCGTCGATACGCAGTATTTT.

The chain employs TRBV5-4 and TRBJ2-7; D perhaps matches TRBD1 (7 bases). The CDR3 spans 16 residues. Germline loops: CDR1 SGHNT, CDR2 YYREEE (reference sequence). Between the trimmed V and J ends, which lost 2 bases and 2 bases, there was a span of 17 bases. This CDR3 is CASSLPAAGGTYEQYF. The CDR3 DNA reads as TGTGCCAGCAGCTTACCAGCGGCAGGGGGGACCTACGAGCAGTACTTC.

The chain links TRBV5-8 to TRBJ1-5, with 7 bases identical to TRBD1. CDR1 SGHTS and CDR2 YDEGEE come from the germline V gene. Unmatched junction bases numbered 6, after V lost 3 bases and J lost 3 bases. The CDR3 runs 15 residues. CDR3 residues: CASSWDSLPNQPQHF. In DNA form, the CDR3 reads TGTGCCAGCAGCTGGGACAGCCTCCCCAATCAGCCCCAGCATTTT. The full variable domain, with the rest looked up from reference TRBV5-8 and TRBJ1-5, is EAGVTQSPTHLIKTRGQQATLRCSPISGHTSVYWYQQALGLGLQFLLWYDEGEERNRGNFPPRFSGRQFPNYSSELNVNALELEDSALYLCASSWDSLPNQPQHFGDGTRLSIL.

This sequence joins TRBV30 and TRBJ2-2, with 8 nucleotides matching TRBD2. V was clipped by 4 bases and J by 6 bases; unmatched bases: 10. There are 15 residues in the CDR3. Germline V gives CDR1 GTSNPN, CDR2 SVGIG (reference sequence). In DNA form, the CDR3 reads TGTGCCTGGAACCGCCAGCGGGAGATGGCCGGGGAGCTGTTTTTT. Its translation: CAWNRQREMAGELFF.

This clone was detected only once. The rearrangement links TRBV7-3 to TRBJ2-2; 10 positions agree with TRBD2. Germline V lookup: CDR1 SGHTA, CDR2 FQGTGA. V lost 5 bases to trimming and J lost 6 bases; unmatched junction nucleotides: 12. This CDR3 is built from 17 residues. CDR3 coding DNA: TGTGCCAGCAGCCCCCACCGGACTAGCGGTGTGCCCGGGGAGCTGTTTTTT. Translation: CASSPHRTSGVPGELFF.

This chain connects TRBV30 to TRBJ1-6; 7 bases are shared with TRBD1. CDR1 is GTSNPN and CDR2 is SVGIG in the germline V gene (reference sequence). J gave up 6 bases and V 5 bases, and 4 bases lay outside the gene matches. The CDR3 runs 13 residues. CDR3 residues: CAWGGQVNSPLHF. The DNA of the CDR3 is TGTGCCTGGGGTGGACAGGTTAATTCACCCCTCCACTTT.

This clone was counted between two and nine times. The gene calls are TRBV27 and TRBJ2-5, with D possibly being TRBD2 (6 bases). Germline V gene data show CDR1 as MNHEY and CDR2 as SMNVEV (reference sequence). V shed 3 bases and J shed 5 bases, with 13 bases lying between them. The CDR3 runs 14 residues. As DNA, the CDR3 is TGTGCCAGCAGTTTTCGGGGGAAGAGGGAGACCCAGTACTTC. It encodes CASSFRGKRETQYF.